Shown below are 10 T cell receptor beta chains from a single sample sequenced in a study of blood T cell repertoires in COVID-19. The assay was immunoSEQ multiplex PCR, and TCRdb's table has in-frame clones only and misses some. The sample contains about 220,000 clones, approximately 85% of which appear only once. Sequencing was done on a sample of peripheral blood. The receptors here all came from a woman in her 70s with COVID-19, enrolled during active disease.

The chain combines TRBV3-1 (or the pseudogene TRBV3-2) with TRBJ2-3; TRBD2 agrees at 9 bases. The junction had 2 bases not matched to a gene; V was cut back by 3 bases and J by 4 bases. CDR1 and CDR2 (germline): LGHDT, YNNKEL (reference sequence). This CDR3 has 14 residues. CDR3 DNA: TGTGCCAGCAGCCAGCGGGGGGGCCCAGATACGCAGTATTTT. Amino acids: CASSQRGGPDTQYF.

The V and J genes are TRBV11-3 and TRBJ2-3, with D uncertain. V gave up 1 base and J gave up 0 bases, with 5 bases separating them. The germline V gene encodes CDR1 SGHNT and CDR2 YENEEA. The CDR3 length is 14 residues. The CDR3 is CASSLGASTDTQYF. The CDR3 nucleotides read TGTGCCAGCAGCTTAGGGGCTAGCACAGATACGCAGTATTTT.

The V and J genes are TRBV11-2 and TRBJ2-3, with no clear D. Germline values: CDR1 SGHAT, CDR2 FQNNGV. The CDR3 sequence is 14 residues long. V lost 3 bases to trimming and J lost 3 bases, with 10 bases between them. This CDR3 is CASSFSLSTDTQYF. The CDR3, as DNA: TGTGCCAGCAGCTTTTCCCTGTCGACAGATACGCAGTATTTT.

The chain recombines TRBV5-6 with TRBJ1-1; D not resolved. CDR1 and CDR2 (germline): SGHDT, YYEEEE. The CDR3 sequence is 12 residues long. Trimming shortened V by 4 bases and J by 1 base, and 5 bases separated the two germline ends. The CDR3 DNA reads TGTGCCAGCAGCCCCAGGAACACTGAAGCTTTCTTT. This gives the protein CASSPRNTEAFF.

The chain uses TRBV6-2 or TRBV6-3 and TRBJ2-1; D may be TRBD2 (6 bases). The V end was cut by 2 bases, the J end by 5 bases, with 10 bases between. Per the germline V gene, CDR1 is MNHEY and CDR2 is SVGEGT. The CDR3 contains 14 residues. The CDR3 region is CASSYVDYHNEQFF. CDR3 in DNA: TGTGCCAGCAGTTACGTGGACTACCACAATGAGCAGTTCTTC.

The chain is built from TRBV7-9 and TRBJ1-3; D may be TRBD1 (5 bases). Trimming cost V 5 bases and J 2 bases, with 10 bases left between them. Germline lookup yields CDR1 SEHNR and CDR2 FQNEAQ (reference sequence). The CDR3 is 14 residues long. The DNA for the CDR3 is TGTGCCAGCAGCCGACAAGGGGCTGGAAACACCATATATTTT. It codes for CASSRQGAGNTIYF. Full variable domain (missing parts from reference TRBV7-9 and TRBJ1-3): DTGVSQNPRHKITKRGQNVTFRCDPISEHNRLYWYRQTLGQGPEFLTYFQNEAQLEKSRLLSDRFSAERPKGSFSTLEIQRTEQGDSAMYLCASSRQGAGNTIYFGEGSWLTVV.

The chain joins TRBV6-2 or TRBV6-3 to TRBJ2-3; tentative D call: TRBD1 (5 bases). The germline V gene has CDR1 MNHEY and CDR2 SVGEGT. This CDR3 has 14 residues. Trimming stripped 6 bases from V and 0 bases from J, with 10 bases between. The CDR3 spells CASSLTVSTDTQYF. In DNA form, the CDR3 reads TGTGCCAGCAGCCTGACAGTAAGCACAGATACGCAGTATTTT.

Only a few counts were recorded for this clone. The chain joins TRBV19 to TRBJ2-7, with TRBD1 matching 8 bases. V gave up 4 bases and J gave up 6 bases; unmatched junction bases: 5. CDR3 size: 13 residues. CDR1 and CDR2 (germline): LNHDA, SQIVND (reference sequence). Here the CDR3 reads CASSTQGAGEQYF. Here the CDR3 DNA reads TGTGCCAGTAGTACCCAGGGGGCGGGCGAGCAGTACTTC.

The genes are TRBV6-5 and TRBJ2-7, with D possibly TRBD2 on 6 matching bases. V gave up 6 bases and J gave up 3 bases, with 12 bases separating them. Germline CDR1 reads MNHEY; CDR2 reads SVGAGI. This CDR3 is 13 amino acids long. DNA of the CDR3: TGTGCCAGCAGCGGAGGGGCGGGCTACGAGCAGTACTTC. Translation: CASSGGAGYEQYF.

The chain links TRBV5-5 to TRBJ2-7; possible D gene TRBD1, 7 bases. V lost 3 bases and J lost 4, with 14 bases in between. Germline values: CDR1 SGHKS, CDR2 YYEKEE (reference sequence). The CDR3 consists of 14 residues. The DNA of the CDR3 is TGTGCCAGCAGCTGGGGGGACAGTCTATACGAGCAGTACTTC. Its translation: CASSWGDSLYEQYF.